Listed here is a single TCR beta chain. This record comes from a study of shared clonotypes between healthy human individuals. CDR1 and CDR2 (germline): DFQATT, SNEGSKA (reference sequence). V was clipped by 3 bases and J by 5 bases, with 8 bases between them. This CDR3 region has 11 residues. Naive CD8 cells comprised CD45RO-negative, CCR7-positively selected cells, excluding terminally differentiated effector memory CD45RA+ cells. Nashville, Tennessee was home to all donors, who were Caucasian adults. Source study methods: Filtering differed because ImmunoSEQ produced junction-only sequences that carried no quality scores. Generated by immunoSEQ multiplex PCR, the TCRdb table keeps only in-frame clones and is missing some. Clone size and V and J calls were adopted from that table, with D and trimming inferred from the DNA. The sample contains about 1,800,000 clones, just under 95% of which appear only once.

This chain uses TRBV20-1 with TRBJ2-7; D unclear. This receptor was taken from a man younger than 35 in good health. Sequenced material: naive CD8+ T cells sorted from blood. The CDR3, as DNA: TGCAGTGCTAGGCTACGGGACGAGCAGTACTTC. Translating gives CSARLRDEQYF.